The TCR beta chain described here comes from a study of T cells after yellow fever vaccination. Study information: It was SMART-Seq v4 Ultra Low Input that prepared the fractions with low cell numbers.

The V end lost 2 bases, the J end lost 5 bases, and 7 bases lay between the germline ends. The CDR3 runs 13 residues. The 5'RACE template-switching step produced TCR cDNA and added a universal primer site and UMIs. TCRdb recomputed calls from the 5' RACE reads with MiXCR, one row per CDR3 protein. The sample holds over 110,000 distinct CDR3 sequences; 7.7% are singletons and the top ten take under 0.85%. The TCR sequence derives from a young man who received the YFV17D yellow fever vaccine. The chain couples TRBV12-3 or TRBV12-4 to TRBJ2-1; unclear D gene. The starting material was CD4+ T cells sorted from PBMCs, obtained 5 days after the yellow fever booster vaccination. The CDR3 DNA reads TGTGCCAGCAGTTTAAGTGTGAACAATGAGCAGTTCTTC. This gives the protein CASSLSVNNEQFF.